The sequence of this T cell receptor beta chain was determined in a study of PD-1 blockade in classical Hodgkin lymphoma (dated by TCRdb to between 2020 and 2021). Context from the whole study: Nivolumab dosing was 3 mg/kg intravenously every 2 weeks, continuing until either disease progression or unacceptable toxicity. The study used CyTOF and TCR beta sequencing to define a peripheral blood immune signature of response to PD-1 blockade in classical Hodgkin lymphoma. General conclusions and limits of the study: Among trial patients, those achieving complete response had baseline diversity similar to that of newly diagnosed patients, while diversity was significantly lower in partial responders and progressors. Only a single clinical trial cohort was studied, and what caused the repertoire differences, possibly disease activity or prior therapy, remained undefined. Baseline TCR diversity was reported to be lower in newly diagnosed patients than in healthy donors, and even lower in relapsed/refractory patients. By C4D1, a significant rise was seen in CD4+ TCR diversity but not in CD8+ TCR diversity (p=0.0027 vs p=0.16), and the rise was most apparent among complete responders (p=0.02). Diversity was lower in patients who began nivolumab less than 1 year after ASCT, so these patients were left out of later analyses to avoid confounding by immune reconstitution.

As to this clone: Its antigen target is currently unknown. No much larger clone is present one base from it, and per-base qualities are unavailable.

For CDR1 and CDR2, the germline V gene lists SGHRS and YFSETQ. The CDR3 numbers 14 residues from cysteine through phenylalanine. The sequence is cut down to CDR3 DNA, 42 bases in frame from base 1. From V the trimming removes 5 bases and from J it removes 3 bases, while the gene matches leave 6 bases of the junction unaccounted for. Genomic DNA was extracted with the Qiagen DNeasy kit from unsorted PBMCs and from negatively selected CD4+ and CD8+ fractions. TCR beta CDR3 regions were subjected to amplification by immunoSEQ multiplex PCR with primers that anneal to V and J segments. A synthetic immune receptor repertoire was used to minimize amplification bias, and remaining bias was computationally removed after sequencing. The published analysis was carried out like this. Custom Python scripts were used to quantify repertoire diversity as the Shannon entropy index. The unsorted, CD4+ and CD8+ repertoires were each analyzed separately, with the exception of combined analyses, where CD4+ and CD8+ sequences were merged in silico. A clone counted as expanded when the clone's frequency after treatment rose at least 2-fold relative to C1D1, and clones undetected at baseline were given a pseudocount of 0.5. Clones with 0 or 1 copy at C1D1 were classified as singleton clones, and clones with 2 or more copies were classified as non-singleton clones. Clones expanded in unsorted samples were annotated as CD4+, CD8+ or unknown by matching protein sequences in sorted samples from the same patient. Wilcoxon tests were applied to paired samples to test diversity changes from C1D1 to C4D1. The source is immuneACCESS, and TCRdb retained only in-frame sequences with V and J called. Part of the clones is not carried over; for the studies checked, unresolved V genes explain less than half of this, and the remainder is unexplained. The D gene and trimming were derived from the DNA, and the V and J assignments and clone size from that table. The sample table contains tens of thousands of clones; only one count was recorded for 70% to 90% of them. The leading ten clones occupy roughly 8.7% of the sample.

The label giving this sample's time point can be read as: cycle 4 day 1 (C4D1), after five to seven weeks of nivolumab. Relapse after autologous stem cell transplantation had occurred in all trial patients, and cohorts A, B and C were distinguished by prior brentuximab vedotin exposure. A total of under 70 patients with relapsed/refractory classical Hodgkin lymphoma made up the trial cohort, and each patient's best overall response was complete response, partial response or progressive disease. Single-agent nivolumab was administered to trial patients in the multi-cohort phase II CheckMate 205 trial. An independent review committee assessed best overall response by applying the 2007 International Working Group response criteria. PBMCs from the trial were collected at three points: immediately before nivolumab initiation (C1D1), and during therapy at cycle 2 day 1 and cycle 4 day 1. After peripheral blood was drawn into 8 mL Vacutainer Cell Preparation Tubes, PBMCs were isolated by centrifugation and then cryopreserved.

The V and J segments used are TRBV5-1 and TRBJ1-2; 8 junctional bases match TRBD1. The source material was peripheral blood mononuclear cells (PBMCs), sampled before the fourth cycle of nivolumab. This receptor was obtained from a human donor with classical Hodgkin lymphoma. The base sequence is TGCGCCAGCAGTCCCCAGACAGGGGACTATGGCTACACCTTC. This codes for CASSPQTGDYGYTF.